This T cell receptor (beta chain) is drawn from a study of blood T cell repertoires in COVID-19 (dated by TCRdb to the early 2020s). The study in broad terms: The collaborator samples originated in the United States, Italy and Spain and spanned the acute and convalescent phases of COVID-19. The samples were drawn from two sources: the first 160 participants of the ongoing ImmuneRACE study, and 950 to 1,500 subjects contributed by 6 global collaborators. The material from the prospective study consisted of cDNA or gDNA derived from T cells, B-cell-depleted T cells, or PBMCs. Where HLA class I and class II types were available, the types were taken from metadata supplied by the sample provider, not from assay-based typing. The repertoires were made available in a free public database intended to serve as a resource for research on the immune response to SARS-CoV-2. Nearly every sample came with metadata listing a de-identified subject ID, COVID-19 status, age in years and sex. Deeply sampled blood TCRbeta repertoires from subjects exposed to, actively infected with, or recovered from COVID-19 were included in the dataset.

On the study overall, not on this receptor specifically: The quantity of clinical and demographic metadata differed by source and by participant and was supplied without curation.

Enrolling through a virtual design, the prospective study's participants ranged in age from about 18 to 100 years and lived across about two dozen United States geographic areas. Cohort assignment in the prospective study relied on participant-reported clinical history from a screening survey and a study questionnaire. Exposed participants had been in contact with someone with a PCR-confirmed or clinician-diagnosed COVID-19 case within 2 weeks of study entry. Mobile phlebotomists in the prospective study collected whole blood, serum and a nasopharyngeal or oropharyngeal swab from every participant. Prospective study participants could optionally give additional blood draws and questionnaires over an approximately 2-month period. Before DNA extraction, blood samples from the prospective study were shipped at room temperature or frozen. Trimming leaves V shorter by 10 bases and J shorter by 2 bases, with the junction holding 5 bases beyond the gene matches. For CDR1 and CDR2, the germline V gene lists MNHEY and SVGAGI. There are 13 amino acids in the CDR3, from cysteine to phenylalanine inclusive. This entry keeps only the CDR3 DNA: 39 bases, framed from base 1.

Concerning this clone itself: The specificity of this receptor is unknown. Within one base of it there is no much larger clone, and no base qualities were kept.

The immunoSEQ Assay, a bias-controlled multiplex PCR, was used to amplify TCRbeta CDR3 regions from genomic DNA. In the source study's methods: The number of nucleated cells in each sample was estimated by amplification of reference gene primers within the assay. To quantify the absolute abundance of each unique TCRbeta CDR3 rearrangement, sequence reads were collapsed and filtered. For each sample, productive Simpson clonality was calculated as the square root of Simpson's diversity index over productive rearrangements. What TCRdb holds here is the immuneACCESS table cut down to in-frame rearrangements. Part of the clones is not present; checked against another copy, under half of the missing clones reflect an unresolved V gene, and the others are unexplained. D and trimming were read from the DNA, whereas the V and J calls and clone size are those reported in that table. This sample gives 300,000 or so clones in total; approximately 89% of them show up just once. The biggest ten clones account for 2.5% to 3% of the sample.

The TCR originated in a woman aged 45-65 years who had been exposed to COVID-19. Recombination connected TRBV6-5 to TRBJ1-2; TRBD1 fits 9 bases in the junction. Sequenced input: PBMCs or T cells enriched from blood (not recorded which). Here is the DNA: TGTGCCACCCCGGGACAGGGAAACTATGGCTACACCTTC. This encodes CATPGQGNYGYTF.